Listed below are T cell receptor beta chains from one sample, sequenced in a study of blood T cells in healthy people across ages. TCRdb re-called the 5' RACE reads through MiXCR, storing one row per CDR3 protein. The sample has 270,000 or so distinct CDR3 sequences; roughly 27% are singletons. The sequenced material came from blood. All receptors derive from a woman between 70 and 85 years old in good health. The CDR3 runs from the conserved cysteine through the conserved F or W. D genes are given only for firm matches. Not all rows give a size; the values are once, few, many and, for expanded clones, a class.

cdr3_nt: TGTGCCATCTCGGGATTAGGCGAGCAGTACTTC; cdr3_aa: CAISGLGEQYF; d_call: -; v_call: TRBV10-3; j_call: TRBJ2-7; clone_size: -
cdr3_nt: TGCAGTGCAAACGGACTAGCGGGTAATGAGCAGTTCTTC; cdr3_aa: CSANGLAGNEQFF; d_call: TRBD2; v_call: TRBV20-1; j_call: TRBJ2-1; clone_size: few
cdr3_nt: TGTGCCATCAGTGAGTCTTTGGGCCCGGATACGCAGTATTTT; cdr3_aa: CAISESLGPDTQYF; d_call: -; v_call: TRBV10-3; j_call: TRBJ2-3; clone_size: many
cdr3_nt: TGTGCCAGCAGCCAAGATCTCAGGGGCGATGAGCAGTTCTTC; cdr3_aa: CASSQDLRGDEQFF; d_call: -; v_call: TRBV4-2; j_call: TRBJ2-1; clone_size: -
cdr3_nt: TGTGCCAGCAGCTCCGGGACATTAAAGGAGACCCAGTACTTC; cdr3_aa: CASSSGTLKETQYF; d_call: -; v_call: TRBV11-2; j_call: TRBJ2-5; clone_size: -
cdr3_nt: TGTGCCAGTAAGGGGGTCACCGGGGAGCTGTTTTTT; cdr3_aa: CASKGVTGELFF; d_call: -; v_call: TRBV19; j_call: TRBJ2-2; clone_size: -
cdr3_nt: TGCGCCAGCAGCGTCACTAGCGCCACCTACAATGAGCAGTTCTTC; cdr3_aa: CASSVTSATYNEQFF; d_call: TRBD2; v_call: TRBV5-1; j_call: TRBJ2-1; clone_size: -
cdr3_nt: TGCGCCAGCAGCCACGGGGCAGGACCACTAGCGGAACGTGCCTACGAGCAGTACTTC; cdr3_aa: CASSHGAGPLAERAYEQYF; d_call: TRBD2; v_call: TRBV4-1; j_call: TRBJ2-7; clone_size: many
cdr3_nt: TGTGCCAGCAGTGAGTTCGGGGGGAACAATCAGCCCCAGCATTTT; cdr3_aa: CASSEFGGNNQPQHF; d_call: -; v_call: TRBV2; j_call: TRBJ1-5; clone_size: -
cdr3_nt: TGTGCCAGCAGCCATAGACTAGCGGGAGTTCTCGGGGAGCTGTTTTTT; cdr3_aa: CASSHRLAGVLGELFF; d_call: TRBD2; v_call: TRBV5-4; j_call: TRBJ2-2; clone_size: few
cdr3_nt: TGTGCCAGCAGCTCTAGCGGGAGGGCTTACGAGACCCAGTACTTC; cdr3_aa: CASSSSGRAYETQYF; d_call: TRBD2; v_call: TRBV7-3; j_call: TRBJ2-5; clone_size: -
cdr3_nt: TGTGCCAGCAGTTTCTTGGGGAAGGACGAGCTGTACTTC; cdr3_aa: CASSFLGKDELYF; d_call: -; v_call: TRBV6-2/TRBV6-3; j_call: TRBJ2-7; clone_size: -
cdr3_nt: TGCGCCAGCAGCTTCGACTGGGGTAAGGAGAGTAACTACGAGCAGTACTTC; cdr3_aa: CASSFDWGKESNYEQYF; d_call: -; v_call: TRBV5-1; j_call: TRBJ2-7; clone_size: -
cdr3_nt: TGCAGTGCCCGAAATCACATGGAGACCCAGTACTTC; cdr3_aa: CSARNHMETQYF; d_call: -; v_call: TRBV20-1; j_call: TRBJ2-5; clone_size: -
cdr3_nt: TGCGCCAGCAGCCAAGAATTTGGCGGACGGGTGGGGGAGCAGTTCTTC; cdr3_aa: CASSQEFGGRVGEQFF; d_call: -; v_call: TRBV4-3; j_call: TRBJ2-1; clone_size: -
cdr3_nt: TGTGCCAGCAGTTTTCGGGACAAGCCTTTAAGCAATCAGCCCCAGCATTTT; cdr3_aa: CASSFRDKPLSNQPQHF; d_call: -; v_call: TRBV28; j_call: TRBJ1-5; clone_size: few
cdr3_nt: TGTGCCAGCACTGGAGGGAATGAGCAGTTCTTC; cdr3_aa: CASTGGNEQFF; d_call: -; v_call: TRBV6-2/TRBV6-3; j_call: TRBJ2-1; clone_size: few
cdr3_nt: TGCAGCGTCCAGGGACTAGCGGGAGTGTGGGAGCAGTACTTC; cdr3_aa: CSVQGLAGVWEQYF; d_call: TRBD2; v_call: TRBV29-1; j_call: TRBJ2-7; clone_size: few
cdr3_nt: TGTGCCAGCAGCCCCTATAACGTTGGGGGAGAGACCCAGTACTTC; cdr3_aa: CASSPYNVGGETQYF; d_call: -; v_call: TRBV7-2; j_call: TRBJ2-5; clone_size: -
cdr3_nt: TGCGCCAGCAGCTGGCGGGAGAGCTCCTACAATGAGCAGTTCTTC; cdr3_aa: CASSWRESSYNEQFF; d_call: TRBD2; v_call: TRBV5-1; j_call: TRBJ2-1; clone_size: -
cdr3_nt: TGCGCCAGCAGCGCTCAGGAGTGGCCGACAGATACGCAGTATTTT; cdr3_aa: CASSAQEWPTDTQYF; d_call: -; v_call: TRBV9; j_call: TRBJ2-3; clone_size: -
cdr3_nt: TGTGCCAGCAGTGAAGCCCCCGGTGAAAGGTTCTCACCCAAGTACTACGAGCAGTACTTC; cdr3_aa: CASSEAPGERFSPKYYEQYF; d_call: -; v_call: TRBV6-1; j_call: TRBJ2-7; clone_size: many